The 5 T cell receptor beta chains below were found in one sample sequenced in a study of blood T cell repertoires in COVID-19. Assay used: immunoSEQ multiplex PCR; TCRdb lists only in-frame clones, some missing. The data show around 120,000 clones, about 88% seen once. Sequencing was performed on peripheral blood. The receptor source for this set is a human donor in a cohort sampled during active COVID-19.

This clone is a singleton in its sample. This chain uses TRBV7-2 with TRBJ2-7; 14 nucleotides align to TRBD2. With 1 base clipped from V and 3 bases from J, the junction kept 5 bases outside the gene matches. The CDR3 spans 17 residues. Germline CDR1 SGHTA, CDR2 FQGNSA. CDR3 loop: CASSLGLAGGFFYEQYF. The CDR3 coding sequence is TGTGCCAGCAGCTTAGGACTAGCGGGAGGGTTTTTCTACGAGCAGTACTTC.

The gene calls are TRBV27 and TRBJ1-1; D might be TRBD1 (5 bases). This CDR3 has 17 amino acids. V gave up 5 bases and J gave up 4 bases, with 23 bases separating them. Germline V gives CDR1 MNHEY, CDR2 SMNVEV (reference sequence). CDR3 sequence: CASSPDDPRAWGTEAFF. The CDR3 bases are TGTGCCAGCAGTCCCGATGACCCCAGGGCCTGGGGCACTGAAGCTTTCTTT.

CDR3 nucleotides: TGTGCCAGCCTCTCGAGCGGGGCCAACGTCCTGACTTTC. Protein product: CASLSSGANVLTF. The V and J genes are TRBV11-2 and TRBJ2-6; D not resolved. V lost 8 bases and J lost 4, with 9 bases in between. The CDR3 is 13 amino acids. The germline gives CDR1 SGHAT, CDR2 FQNNGV.

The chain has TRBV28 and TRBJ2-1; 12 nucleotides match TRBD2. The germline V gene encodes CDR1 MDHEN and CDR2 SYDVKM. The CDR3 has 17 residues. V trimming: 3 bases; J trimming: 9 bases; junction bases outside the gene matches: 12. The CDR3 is CASSFLAGGPYTTEQFF. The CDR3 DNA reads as TGTGCCAGCAGTTTCCTAGCGGGAGGGCCCTATACAACTGAGCAGTTCTTC.

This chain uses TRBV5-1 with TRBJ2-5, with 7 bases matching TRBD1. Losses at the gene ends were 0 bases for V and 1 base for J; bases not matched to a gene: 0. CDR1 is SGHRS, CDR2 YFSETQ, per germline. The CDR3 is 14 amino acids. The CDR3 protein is CASSLGDSQETQYF. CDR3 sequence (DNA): TGCGCCAGCAGCTTGGGGGACAGCCAAGAGACCCAGTACTTC.